A single sample gave rise to the 26 T cell receptor beta chains below, sequenced in a study of blood T cells in healthy people across ages. Together with a sample-barcoded 5' primer, a J-beta primer mix was included in a second PCR lasting about 6 to 12 cycles. Each CDR3 protein is one row after TCRdb ran MiXCR on the 5' RACE reads. The sample shows about 670,000 distinct CDR3 sequences, about 50% of them seen only once. Sequencing was carried out using blood. The receptors shown here come from an elderly woman in good health.

To note about this clonotype: One base away lies a much larger clone, so this may be a sequencing read error. V is TRBV9 and J is TRBJ1-4; 8 bases agree with TRBD1. Per germline, CDR1 SGDLS and CDR2 YYNGEE. The CDR3 is 13 amino acids. After removal of 6 bases from V and 10 bases from J, the junction contained 8 bases not matched to a gene. This CDR3 reads CASNAQTGAKLFF. CDR3 coding DNA: TGTGCCAGCAACGCTCAGACAGGGGCAAAACTGTTTTTT.

V gene TRBV4-1 combines with J gene TRBJ2-1; 9 bases are a match to TRBD1. With V trimmed by 3 bases and J by 4 bases, 4 bases remained unmatched. The germline V gene encodes CDR1 MGHRA and CDR2 YSYEKL. The CDR3 covers 15 residues. The CDR3 coding sequence is TGCGCCAGCAGCCACCCGGGACAGGGTTACAATGAGCAGTTCTTC. Translation: CASSHPGQGYNEQFF.

This clonotype was picked up a small number of times. The rearrangement uses TRBV7-3 and TRBJ2-1; 9 bases are a match to TRBD2. The CDR3 is made up of 15 amino acids. The J segment lost 4 bases and the V segment lost 4 bases, leaving 5 bases of the junction unmatched. The germline V gene encodes CDR1 SGHTA and CDR2 FQGTGA. The CDR3: CASSSLAGPYNEQFF. As DNA, the CDR3 is TGTGCCAGCAGCTCTCTAGCGGGACCGTACAATGAGCAGTTCTTC.

The rearrangement joins TRBV3-1 to TRBJ1-4, with D perhaps TRBD1 (6 bases). Germline loops: CDR1 LGHDT, CDR2 YNNKEL (reference sequence). The CDR3 spans 15 residues. V lost 2 bases and J lost 7, with 14 bases in between. This CDR3 reads CASSQRGGLGEKLFF. The CDR3 DNA reads TGTGCCAGCAGCCAACGTGGGGGCCTGGGTGAAAAACTGTTTTTT.

The chain has TRBV12-3 or TRBV12-4 and TRBJ2-3, with D possibly being TRBD1 (6 bases). This CDR3 has 15 amino acids. Trimming removed 5 bases at V and 2 bases at J, with 14 bases between. The CDR3 spells CASSPLQGITDTQYF. CDR3 DNA: TGTGCCAGCAGTCCCCTACAGGGAATCACAGATACGCAGTATTTT.

The V gene is TRBV6-6, the J gene TRBJ2-1, with 14 bases aligning to TRBD2. TRBJ2-7 matches the DNA end more closely, so the J call is doubtful. Germline V gene data show CDR1 as MNHNY and CDR2 as SVGAGI (reference sequence). The CDR3 covers 16 residues. CDR3 DNA: TGTGCCAGCAGTCCCGGACTAGCGGGGGGAGAGGATGAGCAGTACTTC. Translation gives CASSPGLAGGEDEQYF.

V and J are TRBV11-2 and TRBJ2-3, with no clear D. V was shortened by 0 bases and J by 5 bases, with 12 bases between the two germline ends. CDR1 is SGHAT and CDR2 is FQNNGV in the germline V gene. The length of the CDR3 is 15 residues. CDR3 DNA sequence: TGTGCCAGCAGCTTAGAGGTAGCTTGGGGAGATACGCAGTATTTT. It translates to CASSLEVAWGDTQYF.

This clonotype was recorded at least ten times. The chain employs TRBV18 and TRBJ2-3, with 8 bases matching TRBD2. The J segment lost 0 bases and the V segment lost 2 bases, leaving 10 bases of the junction unmatched. CDR3 length equals 18 residues. From germline, CDR1 is KGHSH and CDR2 LQKENI. In DNA, the CDR3 is TGTGCCAGCTCACCATTGAGCGGGGGCGGATCTAGCACAGATACGCAGTATTTT. Translating gives CASSPLSGGGSSTDTQYF.

In its sample, this clonotype was seen a few times. The CDR3 nucleotides read TGTGCCAGCAGTTTGGGGGGACACAATCAGCCCCAGCATTTT. Its translation is CASSLGGHNQPQHF. The chain uses TRBV27 and TRBJ1-5; D perhaps matches TRBD1 (6 bases). The V end lost 3 bases, the J end lost 3 bases, and 9 bases lay between the germline ends. The CDR3 covers 14 residues. Germline values: CDR1 MNHEY, CDR2 SMNVEV (reference sequence).

In its sample, this clonotype was seen many times. The gene calls are TRBV12-3 or TRBV12-4 and TRBJ2-1; weak D call: TRBD2 (5 bases). Trimming pared 6 bases from V and 3 bases from J, leaving 15 bases between. The CDR3 has 15 amino acids. CDR3 in amino acids: CASSPRGVVYNEQFF. CDR3 coding DNA: TGTGCCAGCAGCCCCCGGGGTGTGGTCTACAATGAGCAGTTCTTC.

The chain carries TRBV7-6 and TRBJ1-1, with unresolved D. The CDR3 runs to 13 residues. V lost 5 bases and J lost 8, with 15 bases in between. Germline V gene lookup returns CDR1 SGHVS and CDR2 FNYEAQ. The CDR3 coding sequence is TGTGCCAGCAGCCCACGTGAGGGAGCGGAAGCTTTCTTT. It translates to CASSPREGAEAFF.

About this clonotype itself: A much larger clone differs by one base, so this may be a read error. The V gene is TRBV2, the J gene TRBJ2-1; D might be TRBD2 (6 bases). The CDR3 is 15 residues long. The V and J ends lost 4 bases and 13 bases respectively, with 23 bases between them. Germline V gene lookup returns CDR1 SNHLY and CDR2 FYNNEI. The CDR3 bases are TGTGCCAGCAGTGGGGTTAGCGGAACCCAAGAGACCCAGTTCTTC. Encoded protein: CASSGVSGTQETQFF. Together with reference TRBV2 and TRBJ2-1, the CDR3 gives the full variable domain: EPEVTQTPSHQVTQMGQEVILRCVPISNHLYFYWYRQILGQKVEFLVSFYNNEISEKSEIFDDQFSVERPDGSNFTLKIRSTKLEDSAMYFCASSGVSGTQETQFFGPGTRLTVL.

This clonotype was seen a handful of times. The chain carries TRBV4-2 and TRBJ2-2, with 11 positions matching TRBD2. CDR1 is LGHNA, CDR2 YNFKEQ, per germline. The length of the CDR3 is 16 residues. With V trimmed by 1 base and J by 2 bases, 0 bases remained unmatched. CDR3 region: CASSQGLAGNTGELFF. The CDR3 nucleotides are TGTGCCAGCAGCCAAGGACTAGCGGGAAACACCGGGGAGCTGTTTTTT.

In regard to this clonotype: Since a much larger clone is just one base distant, this may be a read error. V gene TRBV5-1 combines with J gene TRBJ2-5; no clear D. This CDR3 is built from 11 residues. Per germline, CDR1 SGHRS and CDR2 YFSETQ. The V and J ends lost 9 bases and 3 bases respectively, with 9 bases between them. CDR3 nucleotide sequence: TGCGCCAACAGAGGAGAAGAGACCCAGTACTTC. It encodes CANRGEETQYF. The complete variable domain, with remaining parts taken from reference TRBV5-1 and TRBJ2-5, reads KAGVTQTPRYLIKTRGQQVTLSCSPISGHRSVSWYQQTPGQGLQFLFEYFSETQRNKGNFPGRFSGRQFSNSRSEMNVSTLELGDSALYLCANRGEETQYFGPGTRLLVL.

This clonotype was seen only once. The chain employs TRBV7-8 and TRBJ1-3; D is ambiguous. V lost 2 bases and J 8 bases, leaving 4 bases between the germline ends. This CDR3 region has 11 residues. Germline V gene sequence: CDR1 SGHVS, CDR2 FQNEAQ. In nucleotides, the CDR3 is TGTGCCAGCAGCTTATGGGACACCATATATTTT. Its protein product is CASSLWDTIYF.

This clonotype has at least ten counts. This sequence joins TRBV5-1 and TRBJ2-4, with a weak D call TRBD2 (6 bases). This CDR3 contains 15 residues. Trimming took 4 bases from V and 1 from J, leaving 12 bases between them. Germline CDR1 SGHRS, CDR2 YFSETQ. The CDR3: CASSRDFAAKNIQYF. CDR3 nucleotide sequence: TGCGCCAGCAGCAGGGACTTCGCGGCCAAAAACATTCAGTACTTC.

Only a few counts were recorded for this clonotype. The chain joins TRBV6-6 to TRBJ2-7, with D possibly being TRBD1 (6 bases). CDR3 length: 15 residues. Germline CDR1 MNHNY, CDR2 SVGAGI (reference sequence). Between the trimmed V and J ends, which lost 6 bases and 2 bases, there was a span of 17 bases. CDR3 in amino acids: CASSISRQDTYEQYF. The DNA of the CDR3 is TGTGCCAGCAGCATATCACGACAGGACACCTACGAGCAGTACTTC.

The chain's CDR3 is CSVLNPGRGEKLFF. CDR3 in DNA: TGCAGTGTCTTAAACCCGGGTCGCGGTGAAAAACTGTTTTTT. J is TRBJ1-4 and V is TRBV20-1; D gene unclear. This CDR3 has 14 amino acids. Trimming stripped 7 bases from V and 7 bases from J, with 19 bases between. Germline CDR1 is DFQATT and CDR2 is SNEGSKA (reference sequence).

The J gene is TRBJ1-2, the V gene TRBV4-3, with D possibly being TRBD1 (5 bases). Trimming shortened V by 0 bases and J by 2 bases, and 13 bases separated the two germline ends. The CDR3 runs to 16 residues. From germline, CDR1 is LGHNA and CDR2 YSLEER. CDR3 nucleotide sequence: TGCGCCAGCAGCCAAGATTGGGAAGGGACCAACTATGGCTACACCTTC. It specifies CASSQDWEGTNYGYTF.

The rearrangement links TRBV29-1 to TRBJ2-1; 10 nucleotides align to TRBD2. Germline values: CDR1 SQVTM, CDR2 ANQGSEA. The V segment lost 1 base and the J segment 7 bases; nucleotides outside the gene matches: 10. The CDR3 is made up of 16 amino acids. CDR3 loop: CSVEVSISGRVNEQFF. The CDR3 nucleotides are TGCAGCGTTGAAGTTTCCATAAGCGGGAGGGTTAATGAGCAGTTCTTC.

There are many counts of this clonotype. V gene TRBV4-1 combines with J gene TRBJ2-1; 12 positions agree with TRBD2. The CDR3 totals 17 residues. V lost 8 bases to trimming and J lost 8 bases; unmatched junction nucleotides: 16. Germline V CDR1 and CDR2: MGHRA, YSYEKL. The DNA for the CDR3 is TGCGCCAGCTTCCCAAATCCGACTAGCGGGAGTTCGTATGAGCAGTTCTTC. This translates into CASFPNPTSGSSYEQFF.

The chain is built from TRBV5-1 and TRBJ1-5; tentative D call: TRBD1 (5 bases). Germline V gives CDR1 SGHRS, CDR2 YFSETQ. The CDR3 totals 15 residues. V shed 1 base and J shed 7 bases, with 15 bases lying between them. Here the CDR3 reads CASSLFSRTGQPQHF. CDR3 in DNA: TGCGCCAGCAGCTTGTTCAGTCGAACAGGCCAGCCCCAGCATTTT. The entire variable domain, with the rest obtained from reference TRBV5-1 and TRBJ1-5, is as follows: KAGVTQTPRYLIKTRGQQVTLSCSPISGHRSVSWYQQTPGQGLQFLFEYFSETQRNKGNFPGRFSGRQFSNSRSEMNVSTLELGDSALYLCASSLFSRTGQPQHFGDGTRLSIL.

The CDR3: CASSYSGDSTRGTQYF. The CDR3 DNA is TGTGCCAGCAGTTACTCCGGGGACAGTACCCGAGGGACCCAGTACTTC. The V gene is TRBV6-6, the J gene TRBJ2-7, with 7 bases matching TRBD1. The J call may be faulty, since TRBJ2-5 better matches the DNA end. Germline values: CDR1 MNHNY, CDR2 SVGAGI (reference sequence). CDR3 length equals 16 residues.

This clonotype was seen ten or more times. The chain carries TRBV20-1 and TRBJ2-1; 8 nucleotides line up with TRBD2. CDR1 and CDR2 (germline): DFQATT, SNEGSKA (reference sequence). V lost 3 bases and J lost 8; bases outside the gene matches: 3. The CDR3 is 12 residues long. The CDR3 sequence: CSARSGRDEQFF. The CDR3 DNA reads as TGCAGTGCTAGGAGCGGGAGAGATGAGCAGTTCTTC.

The DNA for the CDR3 is TGTGCCACCAGCAGAGATCACCCGGGGGTGTTTGAGCAGTACTTC. Translation: CATSRDHPGVFEQYF. The chain carries TRBV15 and TRBJ2-4; D may be TRBD2 (6 bases). Between the trimmed V and J ends, which lost 0 bases and 13 bases, there was a span of 19 bases. This CDR3 is built from 15 residues. Germline V gene lookup returns CDR1 LNHNV and CDR2 YYDKDF (reference sequence).

V usage is TRBV5-1 and J usage is TRBJ2-4, with 8 bases aligning to TRBD1. The J call may be faulty, since TRBJ2-7 better matches the DNA end. This CDR3 is built from 16 residues. Germline CDR1 is SGHRS and CDR2 is YFSETQ. The CDR3 protein is CASSLSPGQASYEQYF. CDR3 in DNA: TGCGCCAGCAGCCTGTCCCCGGGACAGGCATCCTACGAGCAGTACTTC.